This T cell receptor (beta chain) was profiled in a study of blood T cell repertoires in COVID-19 (dated by TCRdb to 2018 to 2020). Context from the whole study: The collaborator samples originated in the United States, Italy and Spain and spanned the acute and convalescent phases of COVID-19. The repertoires were released in a freely available public database intended as a resource for research on the immune response to SARS-CoV-2. Samples were obtained from the ongoing ImmuneRACE study (first 160 participants) and from about 1,300 subjects provided by 6 global collaborators. The prospective study material was composed of cDNA or gDNA derived from T cells, B-cell-depleted T cells, or PBMCs. Where available, HLA class I and class II types were obtained from metadata supplied by the sample provider rather than from assay-based typing. Sample metadata almost always included a de-identified subject ID, COVID-19 status, age in years and sex. Subjects who had been exposed to COVID-19, were actively infected with it, or had recovered from it provided the deeply sampled blood TCRbeta repertoires that made up the dataset.

On the study overall, not on this receptor specifically: The amount of clinical and demographic metadata varied by source and participant and was provided uncurated.

The collaborating institutions used their own protocols to collect whole blood in K2EDTA tubes. For TCRbeta analysis, collaborators shipped samples in one of three forms: frozen whole blood, isolated PBMCs, or DNA extracted from either of those sample types. The germline V gene (reference sequence) specifies SGHNT as CDR1 and YYREEE as CDR2. A distance of 19 bases separates the germline ends of V and J, which lose 4 bases and 5 bases respectively. The CDR3 measures 15 amino acids from cysteine to phenylalanine. Just the 45-base CDR3 DNA is kept, in frame starting at base 1. TCRbeta CDR3 regions were amplified from genomic DNA using the immunoSEQ Assay, a bias-controlled multiplex PCR. Under the source paper's analysis protocol: Within the assay, amplification of reference gene primers was used to estimate how many nucleated cells each sample contained. To quantify the absolute abundance of each unique TCRbeta CDR3 rearrangement, sequence reads were collapsed and filtered. Productive Simpson clonality was computed per sample as the square root of Simpson's diversity index over productive rearrangements. The table comes from immuneACCESS by way of TCRdb, which keeps in-frame sequences with V and J called. Part of the clones is missing from these tables; in studies checked, under half for an unresolved V gene and the rest for unknown reasons. From that table come the V and J calls and clone size; the DNA was used to work out D and trimming. This sample is represented by about 100,000 clones; around 90% of them were singletons. Around 6% of the sample is held by the ten biggest clonotypes.

Of note for this clone: Its antigen remains undetermined. No quality values exist for individual bases; no much larger clone is one base distant.

The sample taken for sequencing was peripheral blood. The chain is assembled from TRBV5-4 and TRBJ2-7; the D gene lacks a confident call. This receptor was identified in a woman aged 55-69 years with acute or convalescent COVID-19. The CDR3 corresponds to CASSARSTLRNEQYF. The DNA sequence reads TGTGCCAGCAGCGCACGGAGCACACTCCGAAACGAGCAGTACTTC.